The 22 T cell receptor beta chains below come from one sample, sequenced in a study of PD-1 blockade in classical Hodgkin lymphoma. Method: immunoSEQ multiplex PCR; TCRdb's copy keeps in-frame clones and lacks some. Among about 36,000 clones listed, 60% to 80% were seen once. Brentuximab vedotin exposure varied, and every patient relapsed after autologous stem cell transplantation. The starting material was peripheral blood mononuclear cells (PBMCs), obtained before the second cycle of nivolumab. The receptors derive from a human donor with classical Hodgkin lymphoma.

The V call is TRBV7-2, the J call TRBJ2-1; perhaps TRBD2 as D (6 bases). Germline CDR1 and CDR2: SGHTA and FQGNSA. V was clipped by 5 bases and J by 9 bases, with 11 bases between them. CDR3 length: 12 residues. CDR3 in amino acids: CASSQRLGEQFF. CDR3 DNA: TGTGCCAGCAGCCAACGACTAGGTGAGCAGTTCTTC.

The rearrangement links TRBV11-1 to TRBJ1-1, with unresolved D. Germline CDR1 SGHAT, CDR2 FQDESV (reference sequence). The V gene lost 5 bases and the J gene lost 6 bases, with 16 bases spanning the gap. The CDR3 totals 14 residues. CDR3 coding DNA: TGTGCCAGCAGCCCCGGGCAGATTGGGGCTGAAGCTTTCTTT. It translates to CASSPGQIGAEAFF.

The count of this clone is one. The rearrangement links TRBV7-9 to TRBJ1-1; D possibly corresponds to TRBD1 (6 bases). CDR1 is SEHNR and CDR2 is FQNEAQ in the germline V gene (reference sequence). The CDR3 contains 15 residues. With 5 bases removed from V and 2 bases from J, the gap between germline ends came to 15 bases. The CDR3 DNA reads TGTGCCAGCAGCCCGCAAGGGGGGGCTAACACTGAAGCTTTCTTT. The encoded protein is CASSPQGGANTEAFF.

This clone was recorded only once. The chain has TRBV5-5 and TRBJ2-3; TRBD2 might be the D (5 bases). The ends were cut back, 3 bases at V and 2 bases at J, with 13 bases in the middle. Germline V gives CDR1 SGHKS, CDR2 YYEKEE (reference sequence). The CDR3 runs 15 residues. The DNA for the CDR3 is TGTGCCAGCAGCTCAGGAGGACGCCTCACAGATACGCAGTATTTT. Translating gives CASSSGGRLTDTQYF. Filled out from reference TRBV5-5 and TRBJ2-3, the complete variable domain reads DAGVTQSPTHLIKTRGQQVTLRCSPISGHKSVSWYQQVLGQGPQFIFQYYEKEERGRGNFPDRFSARQFPNYSSELNVNALLLGDSALYLCASSSGGRLTDTQYFGPGTRLTVL.

The rearrangement uses TRBV5-4 and TRBJ2-3, with D unresolved. V was clipped by 1 base and J by 2 bases, with 11 bases between them. The germline gives CDR1 SGHNT, CDR2 YYREEE (reference sequence). The CDR3 extends over 15 amino acids. The CDR3 is CASSLSPDPTDTQYF. As DNA, the CDR3 is TGTGCCAGCAGCTTGAGCCCGGACCCCACAGATACGCAGTATTTT.

The genes are TRBV4-3 and TRBJ1-6; D perhaps matches TRBD1 (5 bases). The V end was cut by 1 base, the J end by 6 bases, with 10 bases between. Germline assignment: CDR1 LGHNA and CDR2 YSLEER. This CDR3 is built from 15 residues. As DNA, the CDR3 is TGCGCCAGCAGCCAAGCCAGGGCGCTTAATTCACCCCTCCACTTT. This sequence encodes CASSQARALNSPLHF.

The chain links TRBV12-5 to TRBJ1-4, with TRBD1 matching over 7 bases. The CDR3 consists of 14 residues. CDR1 and CDR2 (germline): LGHNT, FRNRAP. Trimming removed 2 bases from V and 6 bases from J; junction bases left unmatched: 3. CDR3 amino acids: CASGLTGVHEKLFF. The CDR3 DNA sequence: TGTGCTAGTGGTTTGACAGGGGTCCATGAAAAACTGTTTTTT. Together with reference TRBV12-5 and TRBJ1-4, the CDR3 gives the full variable domain: DARVTQTPRHKVTEMGQEVTMRCQPILGHNTVFWYRQTMMQGLELLAYFRNRAPLDDSGMPKDRFSAEMPDATLATLKIQPSEPRDSAVYFCASGLTGVHEKLFFGSGTQLSVL.

The rearrangement links TRBV5-4 to TRBJ2-7, with a tentative D call TRBD2 (5 bases). V lost 0 bases to trimming and J lost 2 bases, with 12 bases between them. Per germline, CDR1 SGHNT and CDR2 YYREEE (reference sequence). This CDR3 is 15 amino acids long. The CDR3 here is CASSLGLGGPYEQYF. The CDR3 region has the DNA TGTGCCAGCAGCTTGGGTCTAGGAGGTCCCTACGAGCAGTACTTC. The full variable domain, in which reference TRBV5-4 and TRBJ2-7 provide the parts outside the CDR3, is ETGVTQSPTHLIKTRGQQVTLRCSSQSGHNTVSWYQQALGQGPQFIFQYYREEENGRGNFPPRFSGLQFPNYSSELNVNALELDDSALYLCASSLGLGGPYEQYFGPGTRLTVT.

This clone rates as medium-sized. The chain combines TRBV10-3 with TRBJ2-2; D is ambiguous. The V gene lost 10 bases and the J gene lost 1 base, with 10 bases spanning the gap. CDR3 length: 13 residues. Per the germline V gene, CDR1 is ENHRY and CDR2 is SYGVKD. The CDR3 coding sequence is TGTGCCACCGCGGCCCAGAACACCGGGGAGCTGTTTTTT. It is translated as CATAAQNTGELFF.

This clone was detected only a few times. The sample holds other DNA sequences that translate to the same CDR3. This sequence joins TRBV18 and TRBJ1-1; tentatively, D is TRBD1 (5 bases). The CDR3 extends over 13 amino acids. Germline CDR1 KGHSH, CDR2 LQKENI. The V end was cut by 3 bases, the J end by 1 base, with 6 bases between. In DNA form, the CDR3 reads TGTGCCAGCTCACCTAGGGGGAACACTGAAGCTTTCTTT. It codes for CASSPRGNTEAFF. The full variable domain, with the rest looked up from reference TRBV18 and TRBJ1-1, is NAGVMQNPRHLVRRRGQEARLRCSPMKGHSHVYWYRQLPEEGLKFMVYLQKENIIDESGMPKERFSAEFPKEGPSILRIQQVVRGDSAAYFCASSPRGNTEAFFGQGTRLTVV.

This clone is a singleton in its sample. The chain carries TRBV9 and TRBJ2-1; TRBD2 agrees at 11 bases. Trimming removed 0 bases from V and 4 bases from J; junction bases left unmatched: 6. The CDR3 consists of 17 residues. Germline V CDR1 and CDR2: SGDLS, YYNGEE. The CDR3 DNA is TGTGCCAGCAGCGTAGCTCATACTAGCGGGAGTTACAATGAGCAGTTCTTC. Its translation: CASSVAHTSGSYNEQFF.

The rearrangement joins TRBV28 to TRBJ2-2; 14 bases are shared with TRBD2. Germline CDR1 is MDHEN and CDR2 is SYDVKM. V gave up 5 bases and J gave up 5 bases; unmatched junction bases: 1. The length of the CDR3 is 15 residues. The CDR3 nucleotides are TGTGCCAGCAGTCGGACTAGCGGGAGGACCGGGGAGCTGTTTTTT. The encoded protein is CASSRTSGRTGELFF.

This rearrangement joins TRBV5-1 to TRBJ1-2, with TRBD1 matching over 8 bases. Germline-derived CDR1 and CDR2 are SGHRS and YFSETQ. The length of the CDR3 is 14 residues. With V trimmed by 3 bases and J by 7 bases, 8 bases remained unmatched. The DNA for the CDR3 is TGCGCCAGCAGCTACGGACAGGGAGCGGGTGGCTACACCTTC. Amino acid sequence: CASSYGQGAGGYTF.

By share, this clone ranks as medium-sized (0.01 to 0.1%). The chain combines TRBV29-1 with TRBJ1-2, with D uncertain. Between the trimmed V and J ends, which lost 1 base and 1 base, there was a span of 7 bases. The germline V gene has CDR1 SQVTM and CDR2 ANQGSEA. The CDR3 is 13 amino acids. The CDR3 nucleotides are TGCAGCGTTGAAGGGGAGTTTAACTATGGCTACACCTTC. Its protein is CSVEGEFNYGYTF.

This sequence joins TRBV7-9 and TRBJ2-5; TRBD2 matches 10 bases. Germline CDR1 reads SEHNR; CDR2 reads FQNEAQ (reference sequence). Germline trimming cut 2 bases from V and 0 bases from J; bases unmatched to any gene: 6. The CDR3 extends over 17 amino acids. CDR3 in DNA: TGTGCCAGCAGCTTACGAGTCGGACTAGCGGACCAAGAGACCCAGTACTTC. Its protein is CASSLRVGLADQETQYF.

The rearrangement uses TRBV6-6 and TRBJ2-1; tentatively, D is TRBD2 (6 bases). Trimming removed 5 bases at V and 4 bases at J, with 9 bases between. The CDR3 totals 13 residues. Germline V lookup: CDR1 MNHNY, CDR2 SVGAGI (reference sequence). The CDR3 DNA sequence: TGTGCCAGCAGTGAGGGACTTTACAATGAGCAGTTCTTC. It translates to CASSEGLYNEQFF.

The chain has TRBV2 and TRBJ2-5; 10 bases fit TRBD1. Germline V gives CDR1 SNHLY, CDR2 FYNNEI. This CDR3 region has 14 residues. The ends lost 7 bases at V and 4 bases at J; junction bases unmatched: 6. CDR3 sequence (DNA): TGTGCCAGCACCAGGGACAGGGGTTTAGAGACCCAGTACTTC. Its protein is CASTRDRGLETQYF.

The chain recombines TRBV5-1 with TRBJ2-7, with 7 bases matching TRBD1. J lost 2 bases, V lost 0 bases, and 5 bases had no gene match. Germline CDR1 is SGHRS and CDR2 is YFSETQ. The CDR3 is made up of 15 amino acids. This CDR3 is CASSLVSGQTYEQYF. The CDR3, as DNA: TGCGCCAGCAGCTTGGTGTCGGGACAGACCTACGAGCAGTACTTC.

V is TRBV7-2 and J is TRBJ2-7; 10 bases align to TRBD1. This CDR3 contains 15 residues. V lost 4 bases to trimming and J lost 2 bases; unmatched junction nucleotides: 5. Germline assignment: CDR1 SGHTA and CDR2 FQGNSA. The CDR3 coding sequence is TGTGCCAGCAGCTGGGCCGGGACAGGGGCCTACGAGCAGTACTTC. Its protein product is CASSWAGTGAYEQYF.

The chain is built from TRBV5-1 and TRBJ2-5; no definite D call. The CDR3 consists of 11 residues. Germline CDR1 SGHRS, CDR2 YFSETQ. V gave up 0 bases and J gave up 3 bases, with 0 bases separating them. This chain's CDR3 is CASSLEETQYF. The CDR3 DNA follows: TGCGCCAGCAGCTTGGAAGAGACCCAGTACTTC.

The chain uses TRBV4-3 and TRBJ2-3, with no clear D. The CDR3 contains 15 residues. CDR1 is LGHNA, CDR2 YSLEER, per germline. V gave up 2 bases and J gave up 2 bases, with 11 bases separating them. This chain's CDR3 is CASSQNALSTDTQYF. The CDR3 DNA follows: TGCGCCAGCAGCCAAAACGCGTTGTCCACAGATACGCAGTATTTT.

This clone occurred a few times. J is TRBJ1-4 and V is TRBV28; TRBD1 matches 8 bases. Losses at the gene ends were 6 bases for V and 7 bases for J; bases not matched to a gene: 7. From germline, CDR1 is MDHEN and CDR2 SYDVKM. CDR3 length: 14 amino acids. CDR3 loop: CASSLTGDGEKLFF. Written as DNA, the CDR3 is TGTGCCAGCAGCTTGACAGGGGATGGTGAAAAACTGTTTTTT. Full variable domain (missing parts from reference TRBV28 and TRBJ1-4): DVKVTQSSRYLVKRTGEKVFLECVQDMDHENMFWYRQDPGLGLRLIYFSYDVKMKEKGDIPEGYSVSREKKERFSLILESASTNQTSMYLCASSLTGDGEKLFFGSGTQLSVL.